This section outlines one T cell receptor (beta chain) sequence together with its context. The target antigen is unknown. Trimming at V came to 1 base and at J to 2 bases, leaving 5 bases not matched to a gene. The germline V gene encodes CDR1 SGHRS and CDR2 YFSETQ. This CDR3 is 15 amino acids long. The protocol was immunoSEQ multiplex PCR, while the TCRdb copy is restricted to in-frame clones and leaves out a portion. The top ten clones hold about 7% of a sample with 150,000 or so clones, 90% of them seen once. This entry is derived from a study of T cell responses to AZD1222 COVID-19 vaccine. Background on the study: Pooled together were second doses at about 4 or about 12 weeks.

Study-level points and caveats: Clonal diversity was possibly underestimated, and the donors were mostly white British, with more females.

The material sequenced was peripheral blood, taken on day 0 of AZD1222 vaccination. This clonotype originated in an adult in good health. J is TRBJ2-7 and V is TRBV5-1, with TRBD2 matching over 8 bases. The CDR3 bases are TGCGCCAGCAGCTTGAGCGGGGGATGGACCTACGAGCAGTACTTC. As protein: CASSLSGGWTYEQYF.